These 12 T cell receptor beta chains were all obtained from the same sample, sequenced in a study of blood T cell repertoires in COVID-19. The protocol was immunoSEQ multiplex PCR, while the TCRdb copy is restricted to in-frame clones and leaves out a portion. The repertoire has fewer than 110,000 clones, around 88% of them found once; the top ten carry around 7%. Sequenced sample: peripheral blood. These receptors came from a man aged 50 to 59 with active or convalescent COVID-19.

The V and J genes are TRBV10-3 and TRBJ2-1, with D uncertain. From germline, CDR1 is ENHRY and CDR2 SYGVKD. With 11 bases removed from V and 0 bases from J, the gap between germline ends came to 20 bases. CDR3 size: 16 residues. CDR3 protein: CAARPREAFSYNEQFF. The CDR3 DNA is TGTGCCGCCCGTCCGAGAGAGGCATTCTCCTACAATGAGCAGTTCTTC.

The rearrangement uses TRBV18 and TRBJ1-2; 9 bases fit TRBD1. V shed 0 bases, J shed 0 bases, and the junction held 5 bases outside the gene matches. This CDR3 has 17 amino acids. The germline V gene encodes CDR1 KGHSH and CDR2 LQKENI. In DNA form, the CDR3 reads TGTGCCAGCTCACCACCTGGGACAGGGCGAGCTAACTATGGCTACACCTTC. Amino acids: CASSPPGTGRANYGYTF.

This clone was observed a single time. CDR3 loop: CASSPRTGGYVTEAFF. CDR3 nucleotides: TGTGCCAGCAGTCCAAGGACAGGGGGCTACGTTACTGAAGCTTTCTTT. The V call is TRBV28, the J call TRBJ1-1; 11 nucleotides line up with TRBD1. Germline loops: CDR1 MDHEN, CDR2 SYDVKM. V shed 5 bases, J shed 5 bases, and the junction held 10 bases outside the gene matches. This CDR3 is 16 amino acids long. The full variable domain, completed using reference TRBV28 and TRBJ1-1, is DVKVTQSSRYLVKRTGEKVFLECVQDMDHENMFWYRQDPGLGLRLIYFSYDVKMKEKGDIPEGYSVSREKKERFSLILESASTNQTSMYLCASSPRTGGYVTEAFFGQGTRLTVV.

V is TRBV5-6 and J is TRBJ2-2; TRBD1 matches at 10 bases. This CDR3 contains 16 residues. The junction had 6 bases not matched to a gene; V was cut back by 2 bases and J by 5 bases. Germline-derived CDR1 and CDR2 are SGHDT and YYEEEE. The CDR3 reads CASSFRDRGGTGELFF. For the CDR3, the DNA is TGTGCCAGCAGCTTCCGGGACAGGGGCGGAACCGGGGAGCTGTTTTTT.

The J gene is TRBJ1-3, the V gene TRBV4-3; D is undetermined. The CDR3 is 15 residues long. Germline assignment: CDR1 LGHNA and CDR2 YSLEER. The germline V and J ends were trimmed by 1 base and 0 bases, with 7 bases remaining between them. In DNA form, the CDR3 reads TGCGCCAGCAGCCAAGGGCAAACCTCTGGAAACACCATATATTTT. Protein sequence: CASSQGQTSGNTIYF.

The chain carries TRBV3-1 (or the pseudogene TRBV3-2) and TRBJ1-2; maybe TRBD1 (6 bases). The CDR3 has 12 amino acids. The V end lost 9 bases, the J end lost 7 bases, and 15 bases lay between the germline ends. The germline V gene encodes CDR1 LGHDT and CDR2 YNNKEL (reference sequence). CDR3 region: CASGLGALGYTF. The CDR3 DNA reads as TGTGCCAGTGGACTGGGGGCTCTTGGCTACACCTTC.

This chain links TRBV19 with TRBJ1-1; D uncertain. Germline CDR1 and CDR2: LNHDA and SQIVND (reference sequence). The ends were cut back, 5 bases at V and 3 bases at J, with 10 bases in the middle. The CDR3 runs to 13 residues. The CDR3 is CASSLGRDTEAFF. CDR3 nucleotide sequence: TGTGCCAGTAGTTTGGGGAGGGACACTGAAGCTTTCTTT.

The J gene is TRBJ2-7, the V gene TRBV7-6; D is ambiguous. V lost 1 base, J lost 4 bases, and 11 bases lay in between. The germline V gene has CDR1 SGHVS and CDR2 FNYEAQ. This CDR3 comprises 14 residues. CDR3 in amino acids: CASSLDGPGYEQYF. The CDR3 DNA follows: TGTGCCAGCAGCTTAGATGGTCCCGGTTACGAGCAGTACTTC.

The CDR3 coding sequence is TGTGCCAGCAGCTCCCCGGTGAACACTGAAGCTTTCTTT. It is translated as CASSSPVNTEAFF. The chain combines TRBV7-9 with TRBJ1-1; D remains ambiguous. V shed 4 bases and J shed 0 bases, with 6 bases lying between them. The germline V gene encodes CDR1 SEHNR and CDR2 FQNEAQ (reference sequence). The CDR3 sequence is 13 residues long.

The J gene is TRBJ2-1, the V gene TRBV4-3, with 7 positions matching TRBD1. V gave up 2 bases and J gave up 1 base; unmatched junction bases: 8. Germline V gene lookup returns CDR1 LGHNA and CDR2 YSLEER. The CDR3 is 17 amino acids. CDR3 region: CASSQITGVLSYNEQFF. The CDR3, as DNA: TGCGCCAGCAGCCAAATTACAGGGGTCCTTTCCTACAATGAGCAGTTCTTC.

The rearrangement links TRBV29-1 to TRBJ2-7, with 12 bases fitting TRBD2. V was pared by 4 bases and J by 7 bases, with 17 bases of the junction left unmatched. The germline gives CDR1 SQVTM, CDR2 ANQGSEA. This CDR3 contains 17 residues. CDR3 coding DNA: TGCAGCGTTGTCGCCGCTAGCGGGAGGGCCCTAGGTTGGGAGCAGTACTTC. Protein sequence: CSVVAASGRALGWEQYF.

The chain has TRBV6-5 and TRBJ1-4; 8 nucleotides line up with TRBD1. Germline CDR1 and CDR2: MNHEY and SVGAGI. After removal of 6 bases from V and 6 bases from J, the junction contained 6 bases not matched to a gene. The CDR3 consists of 14 residues. Here the CDR3 reads CASRAQGEDEKLFF. The CDR3 coding sequence is TGTGCCAGCAGGGCACAGGGGGAAGATGAAAAACTGTTTTTT.